Below, one TCR beta chain is given with its context. The antigen remains undetermined. Generated by immunoSEQ multiplex PCR, the TCRdb table keeps only in-frame clones and is missing some. The profile shows over 75,000 clones, over 75% of them singletons. This record belongs to a study of PD-1 blockade in classical Hodgkin lymphoma. Study information: Nivolumab 3 mg/kg was given intravenously every 2 weeks. General observations from the study: Causes of the repertoire differences remain undefined, possibly disease activity or prior therapy. Relapsed/refractory patients reportedly had the lowest baseline TCR diversity, below newly diagnosed patients, who were below healthy donors. CD4+ but not CD8+ TCR diversity rose significantly by C4D1.

Time point in this sample: cycle 4 day 1 (C4D1), after less than seven weeks of nivolumab. After autologous stem cell transplantation all patients relapsed, and prior brentuximab vedotin exposure differed between cohorts. This specimen was peripheral blood mononuclear cells (PBMCs), taken before the fourth cycle of nivolumab. This TCR was sampled from a human donor with classical Hodgkin lymphoma.

CDR3 DNA: TGTGCCAGCAGCGCGGACGGATTACAAGAGACCCAGTACTTC. Translated, it gives CASSADGLQETQYF. The rearrangement uses TRBV9 and TRBJ2-5; D call uncertain. The CDR3 is made up of 14 amino acids. V was pared by 3 bases and J by 2 bases, with 11 bases between. Germline loops: CDR1 SGDLS, CDR2 YYNGEE.